Below are 16 T cell receptor beta chains sequenced from a single sample in a study of blood T cell repertoires in COVID-19. Produced via immunoSEQ multiplex PCR; TCRdb's table is partial and in-frame only. The sample carries fewer than 300,000 clones, over 75% recorded once. The sequenced sample was PBMCs or T cells enriched from blood (not recorded which). The receptors originated from a woman under 40 who had recovered from COVID-19.

The chain couples TRBV18 to TRBJ2-3; 14 bases align to TRBD2. The CDR3 length is 16 residues. Germline-derived CDR1 and CDR2 are KGHSH and LQKENI. V shed 5 bases, J shed 2 bases, and the junction held 3 bases outside the gene matches. CDR3 amino acids: CASSLTSGRDTDTQYF. In DNA, the CDR3 is TGTGCCAGCTCATTGACTAGCGGGAGGGACACAGATACGCAGTATTTT.

The chain recombines TRBV9 with TRBJ2-2, with a possible D match to TRBD2 (5 bases). This CDR3 contains 15 residues. In germline, CDR1 is SGDLS, CDR2 YYNGEE. Trimming took off 4 bases at V and 0 bases at J, with 10 bases between the two ends. The CDR3 spells CASSSRGSNTGELFF. CDR3 bases: TGTGCCAGCAGCAGTCGAGGGTCGAACACCGGGGAGCTGTTTTTT.

V and J are TRBV27 and TRBJ1-2; maybe TRBD1 (5 bases). The CDR3 consists of 16 residues. Deletions cut 6 bases from V and 4 bases from J, with 21 bases between. From germline, CDR1 is MNHEY and CDR2 SMNVEV (reference sequence). The CDR3 DNA reads as TGTGCCAGCAGGAGCAATGGGGGAGGGGTGGGCTATGGCTACACCTTC. Its translation: CASRSNGGGVGYGYTF.

This clone was detected only once. The V and J genes are TRBV7-8 and TRBJ2-2, with D tentatively TRBD1 (6 bases). Germline V gene data show CDR1 as SGHVS and CDR2 as FQNEAQ. This CDR3 contains 18 residues. Trimming took off 2 bases at V and 0 bases at J, with 16 bases between the two ends. The CDR3 nucleotides are TGTGCCAGCAGCTTACGCCCCAGACAGGCCTCGAACACCGGGGAGCTGTTTTTT. As protein: CASSLRPRQASNTGELFF.

The chain combines TRBV19 with TRBJ2-7; 8 nucleotides line up with TRBD1. J gave up 2 bases and V 5 bases, and 2 bases lay outside the gene matches. The germline V gene has CDR1 LNHDA and CDR2 SQIVND (reference sequence). The CDR3 has 13 amino acids. The CDR3 protein is CASSEQGAYEQYF. CDR3 nucleotides: TGTGCCAGTAGTGAACAGGGGGCCTACGAGCAGTACTTC.

J is TRBJ1-5 and V is TRBV19; D unresolved. This CDR3 has 13 amino acids. Trimming pared 1 base from V and 7 bases from J, leaving 8 bases between. Germline V gene data show CDR1 as LNHDA and CDR2 as SQIVND (reference sequence). For the CDR3, the DNA is TGTGCCAGTAGTATAGCGGGGAGACAGCCCCAGCATTTT. Encoded protein: CASSIAGRQPQHF.

Written as DNA, the CDR3 is TGTGCCAGCAGCGACAACAGGGTTCGGTACAATGAGCAGTTCTTC. This codes for CASSDNRVRYNEQFF. V is TRBV28 and J is TRBJ2-1; possibly TRBD1 for D (6 bases). This CDR3 is 15 amino acids long. Looked up from germline, CDR1 is MDHEN and CDR2 is SYDVKM. Trimming took off 6 bases at V and 4 bases at J, with 16 bases between the two ends.

The chain carries TRBV30 and TRBJ2-2; 11 positions agree with TRBD2. Germline V gene data show CDR1 as GTSNPN and CDR2 as SVGIG (reference sequence). CDR3 length: 14 residues. With V trimmed by 1 base and J by 6 bases, 1 base remained unmatched. The CDR3 here is CAWSALAGAGELFF. Here the CDR3 DNA reads TGTGCCTGGAGTGCACTAGCGGGAGCCGGGGAGCTGTTTTTT. Using reference TRBV30 and TRBJ2-2 for the parts outside the CDR3, the full variable domain is SQTIHQWPATLVQPVGSPLSLECTVEGTSNPNLYWYRQAAGRGLQLLFYSVGIGQISSEVPQNLSASRPQDRQFILSSKKLLLSDSGFYLCAWSALAGAGELFFGEGSRLTVL.

This clone was detected only once. V gene TRBV5-4 combines with J gene TRBJ1-4; 7 bases match TRBD1. After removal of 4 bases from V and 6 bases from J, the junction contained 12 bases not matched to a gene. The CDR3 contains 16 residues. Germline CDR1 is SGHNT and CDR2 is YYREEE (reference sequence). The DNA for the CDR3 is TGTGCCAGCAGCCCGTCCCCTCAGGGGGGCTATGAAAAACTGTTTTTT. It yields the protein CASSPSPQGGYEKLFF. The full variable domain, with the rest looked up from reference TRBV5-4 and TRBJ1-4, is ETGVTQSPTHLIKTRGQQVTLRCSSQSGHNTVSWYQQALGQGPQFIFQYYREEENGRGNFPPRFSGLQFPNYSSELNVNALELDDSALYLCASSPSPQGGYEKLFFGSGTQLSVL.

The chain combines TRBV11-2 with TRBJ2-1; TRBD2 agrees at 12 bases. The CDR3 loop spans 14 amino acids. CDR1 and CDR2 (germline): SGHAT, FQNNGV. V gave up 3 bases and J gave up 8 bases; unmatched junction bases: 2. This chain's CDR3 is CASSFRLAGDEQFF. CDR3 bases: TGTGCCAGCAGCTTCCGACTAGCGGGAGATGAGCAGTTCTTC.

V gene TRBV10-3 combines with J gene TRBJ2-5; 8 nucleotides match TRBD2. Germline V gene sequence: CDR1 ENHRY, CDR2 SYGVKD. This CDR3 contains 16 residues. J lost 1 base, V lost 3 bases, and 7 bases had no gene match. CDR3 sequence (DNA): TGTGCCATCAGTGATTTGACTAGCGCTTCCCAAGAGACCCAGTACTTC. This gives the protein CAISDLTSASQETQYF.

This sequence joins TRBV29-1 and TRBJ2-3; 10 bases are a match to TRBD2. The CDR3 loop spans 15 amino acids. V shed 6 bases, J shed 0 bases, and the junction held 6 bases outside the gene matches. CDR1 is SQVTM and CDR2 is ANQGSEA in the germline V gene. In DNA, the CDR3 is TGCAGCGTCAACCCGACTAGCGGGAGCACAGATACGCAGTATTTT. Protein product: CSVNPTSGSTDTQYF.

As DNA, the CDR3 is TGTGCCAGCATCCGAGGGGGGGGCCGGGAGGCCCAGTACTTC. Translation: CASIRGGGREAQYF. This chain joins TRBV7-9 and TRBJ2-5; D may be TRBD2 (7 bases). V was shortened by 7 bases and J by 9 bases, with 21 bases between the two germline ends. The CDR3 totals 14 residues. Germline V lookup: CDR1 SEHNR, CDR2 FQNEAQ (reference sequence).

This rearrangement joins TRBV27 to TRBJ2-7; the D gene is possibly TRBD2 (6 bases). V lost 4 bases to trimming and J lost 2 bases, with 12 bases between them. The CDR3 has 14 amino acids. Germline values: CDR1 MNHEY, CDR2 SMNVEV (reference sequence). The CDR3 DNA is TGTGCCAGCAGTTCGGACTATCCACCCTACGAGCAGTACTTC. Protein sequence: CASSSDYPPYEQYF.

The V gene is TRBV11-1, the J gene TRBJ2-7; 10 bases map to TRBD2. This CDR3 comprises 14 residues. Trimming took 5 bases from V and 4 from J; bases not matched to a gene: 5. The germline V gene has CDR1 SGHAT and CDR2 FQDESV (reference sequence). CDR3 in amino acids: CASSPTSGTYEQYF. The CDR3 coding sequence is TGTGCCAGCAGCCCTACTAGCGGGACATACGAGCAGTACTTC.

V and J are TRBV19 and TRBJ2-1, with TRBD2 as a possible D gene (6 bases). The ends were cut back, 4 bases at V and 1 base at J, with 20 bases in the middle. Germline CDR1 LNHDA, CDR2 SQIVND (reference sequence). The CDR3 is 18 amino acids. The CDR3 region has the DNA TGTGCCAGTAGTACACAGTGGAAACTAGCCACGTCCTACAATGAGCAGTTCTTC. Translated, it gives CASSTQWKLATSYNEQFF.